Below, 21 T cell receptor beta chains from the same sample are listed, as sequenced in a study of graft-versus-host responses after intestinal transplantation. Generated by immunoSEQ multiplex PCR, the TCRdb table keeps only in-frame clones and is missing some. The table includes roughly 3,500 clones, over 55% detected once. Once graft tissue had been processed, intraepithelial and lamina propria lymphocytes were released. Here the sequenced sample was ileum tissue, taken 1018 days after intestinal transplantation. All receptors derive from a human patient who received an intestinal transplant, so some T cells may come from the graft donor.

The genes are TRBV7-8 and TRBJ2-1, with TRBD2 matching 10 bases. Germline V gene data show CDR1 as SGHVS and CDR2 as FQNEAQ. Trimming at V came to 5 bases and at J to 0 bases, leaving 10 bases not matched to a gene. The CDR3 extends over 18 amino acids. CDR3 sequence reads: CASSNSGGASSSYNEQFF. DNA of the CDR3: TGTGCCAGCAGCAACAGCGGGGGGGCATCAAGCTCCTACAATGAGCAGTTCTTC.

The CDR3 protein is CAISVAGSNTGELFF. The CDR3, as DNA: TGTGCCATCAGTGTAGCGGGGTCGAACACCGGGGAGCTGTTTTTT. The chain recombines TRBV10-3 with TRBJ2-2; 8 bases are shared with TRBD2. After removal of 4 bases from V and 0 bases from J, the junction contained 1 base not matched to a gene. Germline CDR1 and CDR2: ENHRY and SYGVKD. This CDR3 has 15 residues.

This rearrangement joins TRBV5-4 to TRBJ2-5; D is unresolved. Germline values: CDR1 SGHNT, CDR2 YYREEE (reference sequence). This CDR3 spans 14 amino acids. V gave up 1 base and J gave up 4 bases, with 11 bases separating them. The CDR3 loop reads CASSLQQNTETQYF. CDR3 nucleotides: TGTGCCAGCAGCTTGCAGCAGAACACAGAGACCCAGTACTTC.

The chain has TRBV23-1 and TRBJ1-2; 7 bases match TRBD1. TRBV23-1 is an ORF, and what it does is uncertain. V dropped 2 bases and J dropped 7; count of bases not matched to a gene: 7. The CDR3 consists of 14 residues. The CDR3 loop is CASSQLSTGVGYTF. CDR3 nucleotide sequence: TGCGCCAGCAGTCAACTATCCACAGGGGTTGGCTACACCTTC.

The genes are TRBV9 and TRBJ2-3; no clear D gene. V lost 2 bases and J 3 bases, leaving 4 bases between the germline ends. The CDR3 has 12 amino acids. Germline CDR1 reads SGDLS; CDR2 reads YYNGEE. CDR3 sequence (DNA): TGTGCCAGCAGCGTGGGTACAGATACGCAGTATTTT. This sequence encodes CASSVGTDTQYF. Drawing the rest from reference TRBV9 and TRBJ2-3, the complete variable domain is DSGVTQTPKHLITATGQRVTLRCSPRSGDLSVYWYQQSLDQGLQFLIQYYNGEERAKGNILERFSAQQFPDLHSELNLSSLELGDSALYFCASSVGTDTQYFGPGTRLTVL.

The gene calls are TRBV15 and TRBJ2-7; D may be TRBD1 (5 bases). The CDR3 contains 13 residues. V was clipped by 9 bases and J by 3 bases, with 15 bases between them. Germline V gene data show CDR1 as LNHNV and CDR2 as YYDKDF (reference sequence). The CDR3, as DNA: TGTGCCACGTCCCGGACACAGGACTACGAGCAGTACTTC. This translates into CATSRTQDYEQYF.

The rearrangement uses TRBV10-1 and TRBJ2-7, with 8 bases lining up with TRBD1. After removal of 0 bases from V and 7 bases from J, the junction contained 11 bases not matched to a gene. Germline V gene data show CDR1 as WNHNN and CDR2 as SYGVQD (reference sequence). The CDR3 loop spans 16 amino acids. CDR3 loop: CASSESTPQGAGEQYV. In DNA form, the CDR3 reads TGCGCCAGCAGTGAGTCGACCCCCCAGGGGGCTGGTGAGCAGTACGTC.

This clone was counted only a few times. This sequence joins TRBV6-1 and TRBJ2-3; no clear D. Germline V lookup: CDR1 MNHNS, CDR2 SASEGT. Trimming stripped 1 base from V and 5 bases from J, with 7 bases between. This CDR3 has 13 residues. In nucleotides, the CDR3 is TGTGCCAGCAGTGAAGGGTACAGAGATACGCAGTATTTT. This sequence encodes CASSEGYRDTQYF.

This clone was seen more than once but under ten times. V is TRBV5-5 and J is TRBJ2-4, with D perhaps matching TRBD2 (5 bases). Trimming cost V 0 bases and J 0 bases, with 7 bases left between them. This CDR3 has 15 residues. CDR1 and CDR2 from the germline V gene are SGHKS and YYEKEE (reference sequence). Here the CDR3 reads CASSLDGIAKNIQYF. CDR3 nucleotide sequence: TGTGCCAGCAGCTTGGACGGGATAGCCAAAAACATTCAGTACTTC.

This clone has only one observation. The chain links TRBV9 to TRBJ2-3; 11 bases line up with TRBD2. V shed 3 bases and J 2 bases; nucleotides not matched to a gene: 17. Germline lookup yields CDR1 SGDLS and CDR2 YYNGEE. CDR3 length equals 20 residues. CDR3 loop: CASSGETSGEERRYTDTQYF. In DNA form, the CDR3 reads TGTGCCAGCAGCGGAGAGACTAGCGGGGAGGAAAGGAGGTACACAGATACGCAGTATTTT.

A single count supports this clone. This chain connects TRBV6-1 to TRBJ2-7, with D possibly being TRBD1 (6 bases). Trimming took 7 bases from V and 6 from J, leaving 16 bases between them. CDR3 length: 13 amino acids. Looked up from germline, CDR1 is MNHNS and CDR2 is SASEGT. The CDR3 protein is CASKVGGLGEQYF. CDR3 bases: TGTGCCAGCAAGGTAGGGGGATTGGGCGAGCAGTACTTC.

V is TRBV4-2 and J is TRBJ2-7; D uncertain. Trimming stripped 5 bases from V and 2 bases from J, with 4 bases between. The length of the CDR3 is 11 residues. CDR1 and CDR2 (germline): LGHNA, YNFKEQ. The CDR3 DNA follows: TGTGCCAGCAGCTCTCCCTACGAGCAGTACTTC. Protein sequence: CASSSPYEQYF.

The chain carries TRBV2 and TRBJ2-2; D is possibly TRBD1 (5 bases). V lost 2 bases, J lost 2 bases, and 6 bases lay in between. The CDR3 has 14 residues. Germline V gene sequence: CDR1 SNHLY, CDR2 FYNNEI. This CDR3 reads CASSERGNTGELFF. The CDR3 region has the DNA TGTGCCAGCAGTGAAAGGGGTAACACCGGGGAGCTGTTTTTT.

The chain links TRBV19 to TRBJ1-1, with 10 bases identical to TRBD1. Germline V gives CDR1 LNHDA, CDR2 SQIVND (reference sequence). The CDR3 has 16 residues. V lost 3 bases, J lost 1 base, and 5 bases stayed unmatched. This chain's CDR3 is CASSIRDRGGNTEAFF. CDR3 DNA sequence: TGTGCCAGTAGTATTCGGGACAGGGGAGGGAACACTGAAGCTTTCTTT.

The DNA for the CDR3 is TGCGCCAGCAGGATGAACTCTGGAAACACCATATATTTT. It is translated as CASRMNSGNTIYF. The V and J genes are TRBV5-1 and TRBJ1-3, with D uncertain. Germline V gene sequence: CDR1 SGHRS, CDR2 YFSETQ. The CDR3 is 13 amino acids. The V and J ends lost 5 bases and 0 bases respectively, with 6 bases between them.

CDR3 sequence reads: CASRVEYNEQFF. The CDR3 DNA reads TGTGCCAGCAGGGTTGAGTACAATGAGCAGTTCTTC. The V gene is TRBV7-2, the J gene TRBJ2-1; unclear D gene. Germline CDR1 reads SGHTA; CDR2 reads FQGNSA. The V end lost 6 bases, the J end lost 4 bases, and 7 bases lay between the germline ends. The CDR3 is 12 amino acids.

V usage is TRBV6-6 and J usage is TRBJ2-7; D may be TRBD1 or TRBD2 (7 bases each). Deletions cut 5 bases from V and 2 bases from J, with 19 bases between. Germline CDR1 MNHNY, CDR2 SVGAGI (reference sequence). This CDR3 region has 16 residues. CDR3 DNA sequence: TGTGCCAGCAGTCCCAGGGGGGGAAGTATTCCCTACGAGCAGTACTTC. This encodes CASSPRGGSIPYEQYF.

This chain connects TRBV15 to TRBJ2-1, with D perhaps TRBD2 (5 bases). This CDR3 is 13 amino acids long. Germline loops: CDR1 LNHNV, CDR2 YYDKDF (reference sequence). V lost 3 bases and J lost 5, with 8 bases in between. The chain's CDR3 is CATSSGLDNEQFF. CDR3 coding DNA: TGTGCCACCAGCAGCGGACTCGACAATGAGCAGTTCTTC.

This sequence joins TRBV10-3 and TRBJ1-1; TRBD1 matches at 7 bases. The ends lost 6 bases at V and 0 bases at J; junction bases unmatched: 1. CDR1 is ENHRY and CDR2 is SYGVKD in the germline V gene. The CDR3 has 13 residues. The CDR3 loop is CAIRTGLNTEAFF. For the CDR3, the DNA is TGTGCCATCAGGACAGGGCTGAACACTGAAGCTTTCTTT.

The V call is TRBV14, the J call TRBJ1-6; 7 bases are shared with TRBD1. The germline V gene has CDR1 SGHDN and CDR2 FVKESK. CDR3 length: 15 amino acids. After removal of 4 bases from V and 6 bases from J, the junction contained 6 bases not matched to a gene. In nucleotides, the CDR3 is TGTGCCAGCAGCCTATTACAGGGGCGTAATTCACCCCTCCACTTT. Protein: CASSLLQGRNSPLHF. The full variable domain, rest sourced from reference TRBV14 and TRBJ1-6, is EAGVTQFPSHSVIEKGQTVTLRCDPISGHDNLYWYRRVMGKEIKFLLHFVKESKQDESGMPNNRFLAERTGGTYSTLKVQPAELEDSGVYFCASSLLQGRNSPLHFGNGTRLTVT.

This chain links TRBV28 with TRBJ1-1; D may be TRBD1 (6 bases). V was cut by 3 bases and J by 5 bases, with 13 bases left in between. From germline, CDR1 is MDHEN and CDR2 SYDVKM. The CDR3 totals 14 residues. The CDR3 region has the DNA TGTGCCAGCAGTTTTCAGGGGAGATCGACTGAAGCTTTCTTT. Its protein product is CASSFQGRSTEAFF. The whole variable domain, filled in from reference TRBV28 and TRBJ1-1, reads DVKVTQSSRYLVKRTGEKVFLECVQDMDHENMFWYRQDPGLGLRLIYFSYDVKMKEKGDIPEGYSVSREKKERFSLILESASTNQTSMYLCASSFQGRSTEAFFGQGTRLTVV.